These 25 T cell receptor beta chains were sequenced from one sample in a study of human T cells and chemical hapten exposure. Noted time point: pre-sensitization, week 0. Treatment noted: therapeutic diphenylcyclopropenone sensitization with weekly scalp DPC. TCRdb reanalysed the RACE reads using MiXCR and keeps one entry per CDR3 protein. The sample contains about 80,000 distinct CDR3 sequences, roughly 15% of which appear only once. The material sequenced was whole blood, taken in connection with sensitization to the hapten diphenylcyclopropenone (DPC). The source of these receptors is a woman in her fifties or sixties with alopecia areata. Some clones in this sample may be carry-over from other donors' samples.

The CDR3 spells CASSRSGGANEKLFF. The CDR3 DNA reads TGTGCCAGCTCCCGTTCGGGGGGAGCTAATGAAAAACTGTTTTTT. J is TRBJ1-4 and V is TRBV18; tentatively, D is TRBD1 (5 bases). CDR3 length equals 15 residues. Germline V gene sequence: CDR1 KGHSH, CDR2 LQKENI. V was pared by 6 bases and J by 3 bases, with 14 bases between. Full variable domain (rest looked up from reference TRBV18 and TRBJ1-4): NAGVMQNPRHLVRRRGQEARLRCSPMKGHSHVYWYRQLPEEGLKFMVYLQKENIIDESGMPKERFSAEFPKEGPSILRIQQVVRGDSAAYFCASSRSGGANEKLFFGSGTQLSVL.

The V and J genes are TRBV19 and TRBJ2-3; D tentatively reads TRBD1 or TRBD2 (5 bases each). Per the germline V gene, CDR1 is LNHDA and CDR2 is SQIVND (reference sequence). Trimming pared 8 bases from V and 0 bases from J, leaving 21 bases between. This CDR3 is 17 amino acids long. CDR3 in amino acids: CASLQGPTGRSTDTQYF. CDR3 coding DNA: TGTGCCAGTCTCCAGGGCCCAACGGGAAGAAGCACAGATACGCAGTATTTT.

The rearrangement joins TRBV11-2 to TRBJ2-6, with a tentative D call TRBD2 (6 bases). Germline-derived CDR1 and CDR2 are SGHAT and FQNNGV. The CDR3 loop spans 15 amino acids. Deletions cut 5 bases from V and 1 base from J, with 9 bases between. CDR3 coding DNA: TGTGCCAGCAGCACCGGGGGTTCTGGGGCCAACGTCCTGACTTTC. Protein sequence: CASSTGGSGANVLTF. Filled out from reference TRBV11-2 and TRBJ2-6, the complete variable domain reads EAGVAQSPRYKIIEKRQSVAFWCNPISGHATLYWYQQILGQGPKLLIQFQNNGVVDDSQLPKDRFSAERLKGVDSTLKIQPAKLEDSAVYLCASSTGGSGANVLTFGAGSRLTVL.

This clonotype was recorded a few times. The genes are TRBV3-1 and TRBJ2-2; D is undetermined. CDR3 length: 11 residues. V lost 4 bases and J lost 7, with 4 bases in between. Germline lookup yields CDR1 LGHDT and CDR2 YNNKEL (reference sequence). The CDR3 DNA reads TGTGCCAGCAGCCGGAACGGGGAGCTGTTTTTT. Protein sequence: CASSRNGELFF.

As concerns this clonotype: A read error may explain this, as a much larger clone is one base away. The rearrangement joins TRBV7-2 to TRBJ2-7; 14 bases align to TRBD2. Germline lookup yields CDR1 SGHTA and CDR2 FQGNSA. This CDR3 has 16 residues. CDR3 coding DNA: TGTGTCAGCAGCCAGGGACTAGCGGGGGTTGGCTACGAGCAGTACTTC. Translated, it gives CVSSQGLAGVGYEQYF.

This clonotype was observed a few times. V usage is TRBV7-9 and J usage is TRBJ2-1; D tentatively reads TRBD1 or TRBD2 (5 bases each). The germline gives CDR1 SEHNR, CDR2 FQNEAQ (reference sequence). Trimming removed 5 bases at V and 11 bases at J, with 16 bases between. The CDR3 is 13 residues long. CDR3 sequence reads: CASSRDSTGQQFF. CDR3 bases: TGTGCCAGCAGCCGAGATTCCACGGGGCAGCAGTTCTTC.

This clonotype occurred a few times. This chain joins TRBV29-1 and TRBJ2-1, with TRBD2 matching over 8 bases. CDR1 and CDR2 (germline): SQVTM, ANQGSEA. The CDR3 runs to 13 residues. Germline trimming cut 6 bases from V and 8 bases from J; bases unmatched to any gene: 9. This CDR3 is CSVRPSGSYEQFF. The DNA for the CDR3 is TGCAGCGTCCGCCCCAGCGGGAGTTATGAGCAGTTCTTC.

This clonotype was counted between two and nine times. The chain uses TRBV30 and TRBJ1-6; no definite D call. Germline CDR1 GTSNPN, CDR2 SVGIG (reference sequence). Trimming removed 3 bases at V and 7 bases at J, with 10 bases between. The CDR3 sequence is 13 residues long. This chain's CDR3 is CAWRDGENSPLHF. The CDR3 DNA is TGTGCCTGGAGGGACGGAGAAAATTCACCCCTCCACTTT.

The V gene is TRBV6-5, the J gene TRBJ1-3; TRBD1 matches at 7 bases. CDR3 length: 14 residues. V lost 6 bases and J lost 2; bases outside the gene matches: 4. Germline CDR1 reads MNHEY; CDR2 reads SVGAGI. As DNA, the CDR3 is TGTGCCAGCAGCAAACAGGGGACTGGAAACACCATATATTTT. It yields the protein CASSKQGTGNTIYF.

This clonotype was recorded at least ten times. The chain employs TRBV7-2 and TRBJ2-5, with TRBD2 as a possible D gene (6 bases). CDR3 length: 14 residues. V gave up 5 bases and J gave up 5 bases, with 15 bases separating them. CDR1 is SGHTA and CDR2 is FQGNSA in the germline V gene. CDR3 protein: CASSERRERETQYF. For the CDR3, the DNA is TGTGCCAGCAGCGAAAGGCGGGAACGGGAGACCCAGTACTTC.

This sequence joins TRBV30 and TRBJ2-7; 12 bases align to TRBD2. V gave up 6 bases and J gave up 5 bases; unmatched junction bases: 5. The germline CDR1 and CDR2 sequences are GTSNPN and SVGIG (reference sequence). This CDR3 contains 13 residues. CDR3 in amino acids: CACQTSGRDEQYF. The CDR3 nucleotides are TGTGCCTGCCAGACTAGCGGGAGAGACGAGCAGTACTTC.

The J gene is TRBJ2-7, the V gene TRBV7-8; tentative D call: TRBD2 (6 bases). The germline gives CDR1 SGHVS, CDR2 FQNEAQ. V shed 5 bases and J shed 2 bases, with 16 bases lying between them. The CDR3 has 15 amino acids. CDR3: CASSGRLGLTYEQYF. The CDR3 nucleotides are TGTGCCAGCAGCGGTAGACTAGGTCTCACCTACGAGCAGTACTTC.

A few counts support this clonotype. The chain joins TRBV10-3 to TRBJ2-1, with TRBD2 matching 11 bases. CDR3 length: 17 amino acids. V dropped 3 bases and J dropped 0; count of bases not matched to a gene: 4. In germline, CDR1 is ENHRY, CDR2 SYGVKD. The CDR3 nucleotides read TGTGCCATCAGTGAAGTTAGCGGGAGGGCCTCCTACAATGAGCAGTTCTTC. Encoded protein: CAISEVSGRASYNEQFF.

This clonotype appeared a few times. The chain uses TRBV19 and TRBJ2-6; D ambiguous. The CDR3 length is 13 residues. V was trimmed by 9 bases and J by 1 base, leaving 7 bases between them. Germline-derived CDR1 and CDR2 are LNHDA and SQIVND (reference sequence). The CDR3 bases are TGTGCCAGCTCCCGGTCTGGGGCCAACGTCCTGACTTTC. Translated: CASSRSGANVLTF.

This clonotype was seen many times. This sequence joins TRBV7-2 and TRBJ1-5, with D unclear. The CDR3 is 14 amino acids. Germline V gives CDR1 SGHTA, CDR2 FQGNSA. Trimming removed 2 bases at V and 3 bases at J, with 8 bases between. The CDR3 reads CASSLRSDNQPQHF. The CDR3 DNA follows: TGTGCCAGCAGCTTAAGATCGGACAATCAGCCCCAGCATTTT.

The chain links TRBV20-1 to TRBJ2-1; D tentatively fits TRBD1 or TRBD2 (5 bases each). The CDR3 is 15 amino acids. Trimming removed 3 bases from V and 0 bases from J, with 12 bases in between. The germline gives CDR1 DFQATT, CDR2 SNEGSKA (reference sequence). CDR3 residues: CSASGGAGSYNEQFF. CDR3 coding DNA: TGCAGTGCTAGTGGTGGGGCGGGCTCCTACAATGAGCAGTTCTTC.

The chain recombines TRBV6-1 with TRBJ2-4; 8 bases fit TRBD1. The V and J ends lost 4 bases and 0 bases, in that order; junction bases with no gene match: 5. Germline CDR1 reads MNHNS; CDR2 reads SASEGT. This CDR3 is built from 16 residues. The CDR3 is CASSADRGLAKNIQYF. DNA for the CDR3: TGTGCCAGCAGTGCCGACAGGGGATTAGCCAAAAACATTCAGTACTTC.

The V gene is TRBV27, the J gene TRBJ1-2; weak D call: TRBD1 (5 bases). The CDR3 runs to 12 residues. Germline lookup yields CDR1 MNHEY and CDR2 SMNVEV (reference sequence). Trimming removed 6 bases at V and 5 bases at J, with 10 bases between. The CDR3 nucleotides are TGTGCCAGCAGACAGGACGGATATGGCTACACCTTC. This codes for CASRQDGYGYTF.

By share of the sample, this clonotype is medium-sized. V gene TRBV4-3 combines with J gene TRBJ2-3; 8 positions agree with TRBD2. The CDR3 extends over 16 amino acids. Germline assignment: CDR1 LGHNA and CDR2 YSLEER. Losses at the gene ends were 0 bases for V and 4 bases for J; bases not matched to a gene: 6. The CDR3 protein is CASSQDNAGGADTQYF. The CDR3 bases are TGCGCCAGCAGCCAAGATAACGCGGGGGGCGCAGATACGCAGTATTTT.

V is TRBV19 and J is TRBJ2-2; 7 bases line up with TRBD2. Germline V gene data show CDR1 as LNHDA and CDR2 as SQIVND (reference sequence). After removal of 3 bases from V and 4 bases from J, the junction contained 8 bases not matched to a gene. The CDR3 runs 16 residues. The chain's CDR3 is CASSIALGLVTGELFF. CDR3 bases: TGTGCCAGTAGTATCGCCCTAGGACTAGTCACCGGGGAGCTGTTTTTT.

The chain combines TRBV6-6 with TRBJ2-7; 9 nucleotides match TRBD2. Germline trimming cut 8 bases from V and 3 bases from J; bases unmatched to any gene: 8. From germline, CDR1 is MNHNY and CDR2 SVGAGI (reference sequence). This CDR3 has 14 amino acids. CDR3 residues: CASSAGGLYYEQYF. The DNA of the CDR3 is TGTGCCAGCTCGGCGGGAGGGTTATACTACGAGCAGTACTTC.

The V call is TRBV11-2, the J call TRBJ2-5, with 8 bases lining up with TRBD1. The germline V gene has CDR1 SGHAT and CDR2 FQNNGV. Trimming at V came to 4 bases and at J to 3 bases, leaving 7 bases not matched to a gene. This CDR3 has 15 amino acids. CDR3 amino acids: CASSSRDRWEETQYF. The CDR3 DNA is TGTGCCAGCAGCTCCCGGGACAGGTGGGAAGAGACCCAGTACTTC. The full variable domain, in which reference TRBV11-2 and TRBJ2-5 provide the parts outside the CDR3, is EAGVAQSPRYKIIEKRQSVAFWCNPISGHATLYWYQQILGQGPKLLIQFQNNGVVDDSQLPKDRFSAERLKGVDSTLKIQPAKLEDSAVYLCASSSRDRWEETQYFGPGTRLLVL.

The rearrangement uses TRBV6-6 and TRBJ1-1; no clear D. Germline loops: CDR1 MNHNY, CDR2 SVGAGI (reference sequence). The CDR3 extends over 13 amino acids. Trimming stripped 3 bases from V and 6 bases from J, with 11 bases between. As DNA, the CDR3 is TGTGCCAGCAGTTATCCTGGTGTGGCTGAAGCTTTCTTT. Its translation is CASSYPGVAEAFF.

This clonotype turned up a few times. This chain links TRBV20-1 with TRBJ2-7; TRBD2 aligns across 8 bases. Germline V gene sequence: CDR1 DFQATT, CDR2 SNEGSKA (reference sequence). V trimming: 3 bases; J trimming: 13 bases; junction bases outside the gene matches: 8. The CDR3 is 11 residues long. The CDR3 coding sequence is TGCAGTGCTAGTAGTCTAGCGGGTCCCTACTTC. It yields the protein CSASSLAGPYF.

The chain employs TRBV4-3 and TRBJ2-1, with 11 bases lining up with TRBD1. Germline CDR1 LGHNA, CDR2 YSLEER. Germline trimming cut 0 bases from V and 8 bases from J; bases unmatched to any gene: 6. The length of the CDR3 is 16 residues. The CDR3, as DNA: TGCGCCAGCAGCCAAGATGGGACAGGGGGATTTGATGAGCAGTTCTTC. Translating it yields CASSQDGTGGFDEQFF.